This section outlines one T cell receptor beta chain sequence together with its context. Its antigen is undetermined. The authors ran the immunoSEQ assay, v3.0, at survey level. 40,000-50,000 T-cell genomes per sample were the sequencing target. Sequenced by immunoSEQ multiplex PCR; TCRdb stores in-frame clones only, minus some. The repertoire holds tens of thousands of clones, with roughly 87% as singletons. This sample was taken from a study of long-term antiretroviral therapy in people with HIV. Roughly 0.85-11 million cryopreserved PBMC were held in samples before DNA extraction. The study's findings and limits: Diversity remained lower than transplant donor controls, even though it increased after ART. Clones expanded before ART dominated the repertoire at all time points.

The CDR3 spans 22 residues. Per the germline V gene, CDR1 is SGDLS and CDR2 is YYNGEE. V was clipped by 0 bases and J by 2 bases, with 32 bases between them. The sequence was collected from a woman aged 25 to 45 with HIV. The V and J genes are TRBV9 and TRBJ1-2; no reliable D call. The material was unsorted PBMCs, obtained 1.1 years before starting antiretroviral therapy. As DNA, the CDR3 is TGTGCCAGCAGCGTAGAACAGAGGCGCAGCGTAGCTCAGAGGGCCTTAAACTATGGCTACACCTTC. Translation: CASSVEQRRSVAQRALNYGYTF.